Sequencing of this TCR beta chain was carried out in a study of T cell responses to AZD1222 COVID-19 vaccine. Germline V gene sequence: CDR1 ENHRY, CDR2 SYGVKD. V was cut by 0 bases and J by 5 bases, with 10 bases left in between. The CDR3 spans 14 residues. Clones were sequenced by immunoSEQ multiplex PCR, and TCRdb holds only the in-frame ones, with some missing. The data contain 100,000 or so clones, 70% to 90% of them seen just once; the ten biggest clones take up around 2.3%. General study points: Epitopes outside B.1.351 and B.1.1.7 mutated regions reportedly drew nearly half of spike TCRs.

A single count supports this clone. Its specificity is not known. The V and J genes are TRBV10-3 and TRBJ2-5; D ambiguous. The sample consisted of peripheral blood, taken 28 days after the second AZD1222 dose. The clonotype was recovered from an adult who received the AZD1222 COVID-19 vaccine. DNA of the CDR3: TGTGCCATCAGTGAGTCTGAAATTGGGGAGACCCAGTACTTC. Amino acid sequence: CAISESEIGETQYF.